A single sample gave rise to the 10 T cell receptor beta chains below, sequenced in a study of regulatory T cells in long-lasting Graves disease. Specified time point: newly diagnosed GD, antithyroid drugs for less than 3 months. PBMC RNA served as the TCR library source. Investigators prepared the TCR beta libraries by applying iRepertoire HTBI primers and Arm-PCR of CDR3 regions. TCRdb re-called the multiplex PCR reads through MiXCR, storing one row per CDR3 protein. Here the sample spans over 450,000 distinct CDR3 sequences, about 11% being singletons. This sample also appeared in a second study, on T cells in Graves' hyperthyroidism and ophthalmopathy.

Sequenced here: peripheral blood mononuclear cells (PBMCs), sampled at new diagnosis, from a patient treated with antithyroid drugs. The source of these receptors is a woman aged 30 to 39 with Graves disease.

This clonotype has ten or more counts. This chain connects TRBV5-1 to TRBJ2-3; TRBD2 aligns across 13 bases. This CDR3 region has 14 residues. V dropped 7 bases and J dropped 4; count of bases not matched to a gene: 3. The germline CDR1 and CDR2 sequences are SGHRS and YFSETQ. CDR3 sequence (DNA): TGCGCCAGCCGGACTAGCGGGAGCTCAGATACGCAGTATTTT. Residues: CASRTSGSSDTQYF. The full variable domain, with the rest looked up from reference TRBV5-1 and TRBJ2-3, is KAGVTQTPRYLIKTRGQQVTLSCSPISGHRSVSWYQQTPGQGLQFLFEYFSETQRNKGNFPGRFSGRQFSNSRSEMNVSTLELGDSALYLCASRTSGSSDTQYFGPGTRLTVL.

Concerning this clonotype: A much larger clonotype is one base distant, so this may be a read error. This chain uses TRBV5-4 with TRBJ2-1, with D unclear. The CDR3 covers 14 residues. Trimming cost V 3 bases and J 10 bases, with 17 bases left between them. CDR1 and CDR2 (germline): SGHNT, YYREEE (reference sequence). The CDR3 region is CASSSDPASYEQFF. Here the CDR3 DNA reads TGTGCCAGCAGCTCCGACCCTGCCTCCTACGAGCAGTTCTTC.

This clonotype was observed at least ten times. This chain links TRBV19 with TRBJ1-1; D remains ambiguous. Trimming left V 3 bases short and J 0 bases short, with 11 bases between. Germline CDR1 reads LNHDA; CDR2 reads SQIVND (reference sequence). CDR3 size: 15 residues. The CDR3 DNA sequence: TGTGCCAGTAGTATCCTCTCAGCCATGAACACTGAAGCTTTCTTT. This gives the protein CASSILSAMNTEAFF.

This clonotype was detected a few times. This chain joins TRBV11-3 and TRBJ2-5; 11 bases fit TRBD2. CDR3 size: 17 residues. V gave up 0 bases and J gave up 5 bases; unmatched junction bases: 8. CDR1 SGHNT and CDR2 YENEEA come from the germline V gene. Written as DNA, the CDR3 is TGTGCCAGCAGCTTAGATATAGCGGGAGGGCCGCAGGAGACCCAGTACTTC. Protein sequence: CASSLDIAGGPQETQYF.

This clonotype was counted only a few times. V is TRBV18 and J is TRBJ1-1; D call uncertain. Germline V lookup: CDR1 KGHSH, CDR2 LQKENI. This CDR3 is built from 14 residues. Trimming stripped 3 bases from V and 1 base from J, with 9 bases between. The CDR3 sequence: CASSPGDGNTEAFF. The CDR3 DNA follows: TGTGCCAGCTCACCGGGAGATGGGAACACTGAAGCTTTCTTT.

This clonotype was counted ten times or more. CDR3 in amino acids: CASSPGPDGAGELFF. CDR3 DNA: TGCGCCAGCAGCCCGGGGCCAGACGGGGCCGGGGAGCTGTTTTTT. The chain combines TRBV5-1 with TRBJ2-2; D assignment may be TRBD1 or TRBD2 (5 bases each). The CDR3 covers 15 residues. CDR1 is SGHRS and CDR2 is YFSETQ in the germline V gene. Trimming pared 4 bases from V and 6 bases from J, leaving 16 bases between.

The sample holds many counts of this clonotype. This chain connects TRBV3-1 to TRBJ2-7; tentatively, D is TRBD1 (6 bases). The CDR3 is 14 amino acids. CDR1 is LGHDT and CDR2 is YNNKEL in the germline V gene (reference sequence). V dropped 4 bases and J dropped 6 bases, with 16 bases sitting between them. The CDR3 here is CASSPGHLTGEQYF. CDR3 DNA: TGTGCCAGCAGCCCGGGACACCTAACGGGCGAGCAGTACTTC.

This clonotype was seen at least ten times. The chain joins TRBV24-1 to TRBJ2-5, with D uncertain. The CDR3 covers 15 residues. Trimming shortened V by 4 bases and J by 0 bases, and 11 bases separated the two germline ends. Looked up from germline, CDR1 is KGHDR and CDR2 is SFDVKD. CDR3 residues: CATSEYWDNQETQYF. In DNA form, the CDR3 reads TGTGCCACCAGTGAGTATTGGGATAACCAAGAGACCCAGTACTTC.

This clonotype was recorded at least ten times. A junction boundary mismatches the germline segment, possibly from a read error. This chain connects TRBV3-1 to TRBJ2-5; D might be TRBD2 (6 bases). The germline CDR1 and CDR2 sequences are LGHDT and YNNKEL (reference sequence). The CDR3 runs 16 residues. The CDR3 reads CASSQGGFGTQETQYF. The DNA for the CDR3 is TGTGCCAGCAGTCAAGGAGGTTTCGGGACTCAAGAGACCCAGTACTTC.

This clonotype was detected many times. This chain links TRBV11-2 with TRBJ2-1; 12 bases align to TRBD2. Germline V CDR1 and CDR2: SGHAT, FQNNGV. The length of the CDR3 is 16 residues. V trimming: 7 bases; J trimming: 2 bases; junction bases outside the gene matches: 6. The DNA for the CDR3 is TGTGCCAGCACTAGCGGGAGGGCCTCCCCCTACAATGAGCAGTTCTTC. This gives the protein CASTSGRASPYNEQFF.